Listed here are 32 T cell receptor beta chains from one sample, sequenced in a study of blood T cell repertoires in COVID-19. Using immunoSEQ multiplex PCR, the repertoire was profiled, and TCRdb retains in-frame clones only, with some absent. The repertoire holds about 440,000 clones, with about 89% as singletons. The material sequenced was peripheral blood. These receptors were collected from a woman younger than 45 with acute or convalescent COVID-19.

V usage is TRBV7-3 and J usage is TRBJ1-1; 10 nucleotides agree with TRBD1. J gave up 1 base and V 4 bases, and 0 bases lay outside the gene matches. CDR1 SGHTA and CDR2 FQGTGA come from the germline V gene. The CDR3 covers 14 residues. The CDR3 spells CASSWTGGNTEAFF. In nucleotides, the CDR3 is TGTGCCAGCAGCTGGACAGGGGGGAACACTGAAGCTTTCTTT. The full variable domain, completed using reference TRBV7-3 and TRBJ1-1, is GAGVSQTPSNKVTEKGKYVELRCDPISGHTALYWYRQSLGQGPEFLIYFQGTGAADDSGLPNDRFFAVRPEGSVSTLKIQRTERGDSAVYLCASSWTGGNTEAFFGQGTRLTVV.

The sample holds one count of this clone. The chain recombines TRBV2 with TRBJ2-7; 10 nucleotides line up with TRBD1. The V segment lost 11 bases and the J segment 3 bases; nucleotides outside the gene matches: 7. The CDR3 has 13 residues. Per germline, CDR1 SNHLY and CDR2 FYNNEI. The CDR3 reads CAASGTGDYEQYF. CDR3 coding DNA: TGTGCCGCCTCTGGGACAGGGGACTACGAGCAGTACTTC. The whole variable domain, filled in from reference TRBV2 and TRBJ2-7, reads EPEVTQTPSHQVTQMGQEVILRCVPISNHLYFYWYRQILGQKVEFLVSFYNNEISEKSEIFDDQFSVERPDGSNFTLKIRSTKLEDSAMYFCAASGTGDYEQYFGPGTRLTVT.

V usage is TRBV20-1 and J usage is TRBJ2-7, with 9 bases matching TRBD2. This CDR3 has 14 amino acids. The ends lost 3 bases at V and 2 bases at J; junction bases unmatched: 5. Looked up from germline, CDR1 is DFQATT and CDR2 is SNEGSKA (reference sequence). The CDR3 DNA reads TGCAGTGCTAGTGTCACTAGCGGGCCCTACGAGCAGTACTTC. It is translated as CSASVTSGPYEQYF.

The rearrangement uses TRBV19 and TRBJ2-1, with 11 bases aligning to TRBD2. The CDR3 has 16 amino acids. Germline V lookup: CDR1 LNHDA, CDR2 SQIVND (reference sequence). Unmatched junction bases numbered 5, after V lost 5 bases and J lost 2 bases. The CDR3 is CASSRASGGPYNEQFF. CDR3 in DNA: TGTGCCAGTAGTCGGGCTAGCGGGGGGCCCTACAATGAGCAGTTCTTC. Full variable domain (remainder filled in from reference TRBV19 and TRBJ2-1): DGGITQSPKYLFRKEGQNVTLSCEQNLNHDAMYWYRQDPGQGLRLIYYSQIVNDFQKGDIAEGYSVSREKKESFPLTVTSAQKNPTAFYLCASSRASGGPYNEQFFGPGTRLTVL.

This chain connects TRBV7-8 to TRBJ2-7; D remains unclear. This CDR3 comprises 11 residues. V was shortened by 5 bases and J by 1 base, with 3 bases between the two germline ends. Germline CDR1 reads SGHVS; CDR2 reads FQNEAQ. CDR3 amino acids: CASSESYEQYF. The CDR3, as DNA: TGTGCCAGCAGCGAGTCCTACGAGCAGTACTTC. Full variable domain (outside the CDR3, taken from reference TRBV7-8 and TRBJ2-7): GAGVSQSPRYKVAKRGQDVALRCDPISGHVSLFWYQQALGQGPEFLTYFQNEAQLDKSGLPSDRFFAERPEGSVSTLKIQRTQQEDSAVYLCASSESYEQYFGPGTRLTVT.

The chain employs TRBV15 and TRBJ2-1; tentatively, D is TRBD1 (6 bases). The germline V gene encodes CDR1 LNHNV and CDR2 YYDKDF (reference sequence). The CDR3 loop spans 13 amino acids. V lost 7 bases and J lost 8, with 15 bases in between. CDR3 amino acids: CATKGDGLYEQFF. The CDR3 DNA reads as TGTGCCACCAAGGGGGACGGATTGTATGAGCAGTTCTTC.

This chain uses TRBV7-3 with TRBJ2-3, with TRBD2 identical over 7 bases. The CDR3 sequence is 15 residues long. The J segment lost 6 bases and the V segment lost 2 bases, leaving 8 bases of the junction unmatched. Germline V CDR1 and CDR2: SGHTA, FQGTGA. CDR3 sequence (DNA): TGTGCCAGCAGCTTAGCGGGGACTACTTCGGATACGCAGTATTTT. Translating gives CASSLAGTTSDTQYF.

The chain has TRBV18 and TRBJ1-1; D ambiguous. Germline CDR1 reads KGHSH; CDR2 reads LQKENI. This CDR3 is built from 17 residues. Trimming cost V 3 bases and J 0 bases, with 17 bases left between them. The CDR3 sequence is CASSPYQVPQMNTEAFF. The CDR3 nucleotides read TGTGCCAGCTCACCTTATCAGGTACCCCAAATGAACACTGAAGCTTTCTTT.

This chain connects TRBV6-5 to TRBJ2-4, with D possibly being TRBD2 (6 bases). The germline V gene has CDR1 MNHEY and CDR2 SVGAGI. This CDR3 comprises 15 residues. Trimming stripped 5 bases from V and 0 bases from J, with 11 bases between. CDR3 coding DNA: TGTGCCAGCAGTCCACCGGGACTAGCCAAAAACATTCAGTACTTC. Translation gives CASSPPGLAKNIQYF.

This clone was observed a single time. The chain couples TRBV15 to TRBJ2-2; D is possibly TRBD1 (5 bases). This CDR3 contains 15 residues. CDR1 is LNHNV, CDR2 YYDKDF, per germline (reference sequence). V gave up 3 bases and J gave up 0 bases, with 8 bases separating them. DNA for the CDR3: TGTGCCACCAGCAGGTCAGGGACGAACACCGGGGAGCTGTTTTTT. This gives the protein CATSRSGTNTGELFF.

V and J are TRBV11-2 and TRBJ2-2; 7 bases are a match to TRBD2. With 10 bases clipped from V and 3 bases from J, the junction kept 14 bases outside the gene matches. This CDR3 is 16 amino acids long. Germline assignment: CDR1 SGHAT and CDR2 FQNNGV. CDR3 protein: CAIRDSGGHYTGELFF. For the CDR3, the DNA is TGTGCCATCAGAGATTCGGGAGGTCACTACACCGGGGAGCTGTTTTTT.

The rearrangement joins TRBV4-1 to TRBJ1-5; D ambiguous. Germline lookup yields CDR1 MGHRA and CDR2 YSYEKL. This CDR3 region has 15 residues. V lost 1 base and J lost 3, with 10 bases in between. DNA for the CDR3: TGCGCCAGCAGCCAAGTCAGTGGAGCCAATCAGCCCCAGCATTTT. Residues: CASSQVSGANQPQHF.

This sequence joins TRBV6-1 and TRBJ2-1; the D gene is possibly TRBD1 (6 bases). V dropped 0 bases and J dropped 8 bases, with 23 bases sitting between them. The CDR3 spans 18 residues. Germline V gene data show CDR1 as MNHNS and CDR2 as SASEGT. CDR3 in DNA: TGTGCCAGCAGTGAAGCCGGGACAAGAATAAGGAGGTCTTATGAGCAGTTCTTC. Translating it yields CASSEAGTRIRRSYEQFF.

CDR3 in amino acids: CASSDNRQGVYGYTF. The CDR3 DNA reads TGTGCCAGCAGCGATAACAGACAGGGTGTCTATGGCTACACCTTC. The V call is TRBV6-5, the J call TRBJ1-2; the match to TRBD1 covers 7 bases. Germline loops: CDR1 MNHEY, CDR2 SVGAGI. The CDR3 has 15 residues. Germline trimming cut 6 bases from V and 4 bases from J; bases unmatched to any gene: 11.

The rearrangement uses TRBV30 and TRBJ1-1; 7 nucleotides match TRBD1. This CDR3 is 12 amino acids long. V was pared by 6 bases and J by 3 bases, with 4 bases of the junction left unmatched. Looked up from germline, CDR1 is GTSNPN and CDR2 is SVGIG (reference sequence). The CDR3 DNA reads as TGTGCCTGCCGTACAGGGGACACTGAAGCTTTCTTT. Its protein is CACRTGDTEAFF.

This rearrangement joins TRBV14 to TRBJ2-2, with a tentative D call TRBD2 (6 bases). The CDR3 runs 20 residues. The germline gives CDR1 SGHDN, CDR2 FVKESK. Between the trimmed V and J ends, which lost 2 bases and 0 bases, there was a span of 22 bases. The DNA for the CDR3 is TGTGCCAGCAGCCAACGTCAATTTTCCCGGGGGAACGCGAACACCGGGGAGCTGTTTTTT. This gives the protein CASSQRQFSRGNANTGELFF.

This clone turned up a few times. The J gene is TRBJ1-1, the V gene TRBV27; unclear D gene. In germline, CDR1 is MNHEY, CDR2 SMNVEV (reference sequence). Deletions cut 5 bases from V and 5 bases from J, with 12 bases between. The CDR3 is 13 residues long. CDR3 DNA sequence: TGTGCCAGCAGTCAACAGAGTTTAACTGAAGCTTTCTTT. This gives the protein CASSQQSLTEAFF.

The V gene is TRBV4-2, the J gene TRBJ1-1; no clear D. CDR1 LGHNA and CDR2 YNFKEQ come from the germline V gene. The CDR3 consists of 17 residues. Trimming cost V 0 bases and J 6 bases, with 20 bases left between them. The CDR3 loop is CASSQDPGRESGAEAFF. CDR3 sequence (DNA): TGTGCCAGCAGCCAAGATCCGGGGAGGGAATCTGGGGCTGAAGCTTTCTTT.

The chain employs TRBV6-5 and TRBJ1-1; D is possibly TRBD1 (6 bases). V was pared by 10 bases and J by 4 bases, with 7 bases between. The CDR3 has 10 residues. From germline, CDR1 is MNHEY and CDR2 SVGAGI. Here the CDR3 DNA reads TGTGCCACACAGGGCACTGAAGCTTTCTTT. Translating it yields CATQGTEAFF.

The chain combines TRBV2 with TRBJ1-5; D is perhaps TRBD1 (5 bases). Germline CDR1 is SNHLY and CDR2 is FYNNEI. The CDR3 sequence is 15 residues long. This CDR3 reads CAGGETRVSNQPQHF. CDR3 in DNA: TGTGCGGGGGGGGAAACGAGGGTGAGCAATCAGCCCCAGCATTTT.

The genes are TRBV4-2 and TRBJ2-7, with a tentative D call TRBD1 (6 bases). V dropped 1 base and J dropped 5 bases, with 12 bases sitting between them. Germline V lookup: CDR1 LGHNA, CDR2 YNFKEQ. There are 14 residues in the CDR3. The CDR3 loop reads CASSQAQDRNEQYF. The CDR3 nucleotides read TGTGCCAGCAGCCAAGCTCAGGACAGAAACGAGCAGTACTTC.

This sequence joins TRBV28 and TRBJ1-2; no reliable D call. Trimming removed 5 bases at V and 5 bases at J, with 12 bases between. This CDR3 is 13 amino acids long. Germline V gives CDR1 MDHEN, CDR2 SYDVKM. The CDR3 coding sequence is TGTGCCAGCAGTACCGGGGTGACGTATGGCTACACCTTC. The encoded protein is CASSTGVTYGYTF.

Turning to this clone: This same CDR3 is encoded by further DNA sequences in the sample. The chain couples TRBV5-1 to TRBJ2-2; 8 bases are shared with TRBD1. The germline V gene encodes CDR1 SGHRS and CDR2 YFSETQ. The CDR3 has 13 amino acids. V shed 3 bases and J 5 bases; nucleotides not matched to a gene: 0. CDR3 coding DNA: TGCGCCAGCAGCTGGACAGGGACCGGGGAGCTGTTTTTT. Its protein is CASSWTGTGELFF.

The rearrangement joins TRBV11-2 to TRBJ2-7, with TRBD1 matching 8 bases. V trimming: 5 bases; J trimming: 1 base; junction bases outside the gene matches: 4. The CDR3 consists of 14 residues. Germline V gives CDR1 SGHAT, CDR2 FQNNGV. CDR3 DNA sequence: TGTGCCAGCAGCCGGACAGGGATTTCCTACGAGCAGTACTTC. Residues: CASSRTGISYEQYF.

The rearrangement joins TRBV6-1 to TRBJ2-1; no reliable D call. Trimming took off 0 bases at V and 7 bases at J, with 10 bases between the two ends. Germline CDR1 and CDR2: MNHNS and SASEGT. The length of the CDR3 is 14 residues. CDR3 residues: CASSEARFGNEQFF. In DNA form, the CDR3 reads TGTGCCAGCAGTGAAGCGCGGTTTGGGAATGAGCAGTTCTTC.

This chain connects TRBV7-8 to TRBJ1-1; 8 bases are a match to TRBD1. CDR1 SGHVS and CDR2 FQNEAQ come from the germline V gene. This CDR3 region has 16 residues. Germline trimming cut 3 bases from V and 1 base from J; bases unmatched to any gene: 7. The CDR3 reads CASSLTGALGNTEAFF. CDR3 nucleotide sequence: TGTGCCAGCAGCTTGACAGGGGCTCTGGGGAACACTGAAGCTTTCTTT.

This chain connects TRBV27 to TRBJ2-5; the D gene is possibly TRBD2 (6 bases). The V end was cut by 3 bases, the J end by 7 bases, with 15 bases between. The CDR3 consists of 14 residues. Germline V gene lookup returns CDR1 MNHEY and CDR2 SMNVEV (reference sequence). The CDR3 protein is CASSFGRLEGTQYF. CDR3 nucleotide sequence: TGTGCCAGCAGTTTTGGGCGGTTGGAGGGGACCCAGTACTTC.

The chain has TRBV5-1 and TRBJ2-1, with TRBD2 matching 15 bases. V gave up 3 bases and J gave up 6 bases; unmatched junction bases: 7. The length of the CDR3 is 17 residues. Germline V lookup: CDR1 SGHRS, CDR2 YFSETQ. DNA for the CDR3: TGCGCCAGCAGCTCGGGACTAGCGGGGGGCCAGGGCAATGAGCAGTTCTTC. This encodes CASSSGLAGGQGNEQFF. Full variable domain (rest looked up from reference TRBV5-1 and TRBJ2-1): KAGVTQTPRYLIKTRGQQVTLSCSPISGHRSVSWYQQTPGQGLQFLFEYFSETQRNKGNFPGRFSGRQFSNSRSEMNVSTLELGDSALYLCASSSGLAGGQGNEQFFGPGTRLTVL.

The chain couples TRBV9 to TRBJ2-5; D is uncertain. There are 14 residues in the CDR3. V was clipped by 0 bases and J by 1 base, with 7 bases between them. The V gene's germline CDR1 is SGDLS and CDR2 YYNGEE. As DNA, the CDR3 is TGTGCCAGCAGCGTAGGAAGCTTCCAAGAGACCCAGTACTTC. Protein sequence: CASSVGSFQETQYF.

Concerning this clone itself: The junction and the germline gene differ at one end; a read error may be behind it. CDR3: CASSPGGRGYPTADF. CDR3 DNA: TGTGCCAGCAGCCCGGGGGGGCGGGGATACCCAACAGCGGACTTC. The V and J genes are TRBV11-2 and TRBJ2-7, with TRBD2 matching over 8 bases. CDR3 size: 15 residues. Per germline, CDR1 SGHAT and CDR2 FQNNGV.

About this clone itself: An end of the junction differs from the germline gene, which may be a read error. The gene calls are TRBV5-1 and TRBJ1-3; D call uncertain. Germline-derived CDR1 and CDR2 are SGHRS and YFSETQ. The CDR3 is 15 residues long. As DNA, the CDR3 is TGCGCCAGCAGATTGGACTTCGTCGGTGGAAACACCATATATTTT. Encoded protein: CASRLDFVGGNTIYF.

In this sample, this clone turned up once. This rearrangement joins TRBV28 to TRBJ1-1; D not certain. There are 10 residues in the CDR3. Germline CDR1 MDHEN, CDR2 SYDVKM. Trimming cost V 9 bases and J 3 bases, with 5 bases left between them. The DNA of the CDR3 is TGTGCCAGTCAGGACACTGAAGCTTTCTTT. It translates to CASQDTEAFF.